The 29 T cell receptor beta chains given below trace back to one sample, sequenced in a study of blood T cell repertoires in COVID-19. Profiling relied on immunoSEQ multiplex PCR, and the TCRdb table lists in-frame clones only, not all of them. Of approximately 90,000 clones listed, around four fifths are singletons. The specimen was peripheral blood. These receptors were obtained from a man in his forties or fifties with acute or convalescent COVID-19.

In this sample, this clone turned up once. V gene TRBV2 combines with J gene TRBJ1-2; D is undetermined. The CDR3 length is 14 residues. V was cut by 8 bases and J by 3 bases, with 16 bases left in between. Germline lookup yields CDR1 SNHLY and CDR2 FYNNEI. The CDR3 loop reads CASVGRGGDYGYTF. The DNA of the CDR3 is TGTGCCAGCGTCGGTCGGGGTGGCGACTATGGCTACACCTTC.

To note about this clone: Distinct nucleotide sequences in the sample also encode this CDR3. The J gene is TRBJ1-5, the V gene TRBV2; 10 nucleotides line up with TRBD1. Germline CDR1 and CDR2: SNHLY and FYNNEI. CDR3 size: 14 residues. The J segment lost 4 bases and the V segment lost 4 bases, leaving 1 base of the junction unmatched. The CDR3 sequence: CASSGTGGNQPQHF. In nucleotides, the CDR3 is TGTGCCAGCAGTGGGACAGGGGGTAATCAGCCCCAGCATTTT.

V gene TRBV19 combines with J gene TRBJ2-1, with 12 bases fitting TRBD2. The CDR3 consists of 15 residues. Germline V gives CDR1 LNHDA, CDR2 SQIVND (reference sequence). The J segment lost 5 bases and the V segment lost 5 bases, leaving 4 bases of the junction unmatched. In DNA, the CDR3 is TGTGCCAGTAGTCCCAGGACTAGCGGGAACAATGAGCAGTTCTTC. Amino acid sequence: CASSPRTSGNNEQFF.

The rearrangement links TRBV24-1 to TRBJ2-2; 9 bases are a match to TRBD1. The germline V gene encodes CDR1 KGHDR and CDR2 SFDVKD. The CDR3 length is 16 residues. V was pared by 4 bases and J by 6 bases, with 8 bases of the junction left unmatched. The CDR3: CATSDPGTGFAGELFF. The CDR3 DNA follows: TGTGCCACCAGTGACCCCGGGACAGGGTTCGCCGGGGAGCTGTTTTTT.

This clone was counted between two and nine times. The chain uses TRBV19 and TRBJ1-2, with D uncertain. Germline V gives CDR1 LNHDA, CDR2 SQIVND (reference sequence). The CDR3 has 12 amino acids. The V end was cut by 7 bases, the J end by 7 bases, with 13 bases between. CDR3 residues: CASTYSYGGYTF. The CDR3 DNA follows: TGTGCCAGTACCTACAGCTACGGTGGCTACACCTTC.

This clone was detected once. This rearrangement joins TRBV5-1 to TRBJ1-6; possibly TRBD1 for D (5 bases). Germline CDR1 SGHRS, CDR2 YFSETQ. The CDR3 spans 17 residues. Trimming pared 0 bases from V and 9 bases from J, leaving 19 bases between. Written as DNA, the CDR3 is TGCGCCAGCAGCTTGGAGGGGCAGGGCTATAGTGGTTCACCCCTCCACTTT. The encoded protein is CASSLEGQGYSGSPLHF.

The gene calls are TRBV27 and TRBJ2-1; TRBD1 might be the D (6 bases). There are 11 residues in the CDR3. The germline CDR1 and CDR2 sequences are MNHEY and SMNVEV (reference sequence). V lost 8 bases and J lost 8, with 10 bases in between. The DNA for the CDR3 is TGTGCCAGCCGACAGGTCGATGAGCAGTTCTTC. Protein: CASRQVDEQFF.

The rearrangement joins TRBV6-4 to TRBJ2-1; D possibly corresponds to TRBD1 (6 bases). CDR3 size: 17 residues. Trimming cost V 2 bases and J 8 bases, with 22 bases left between them. The germline CDR1 and CDR2 sequences are MRHNA and SNTAGT. CDR3 region: CASSDKASRGEGHEQFF. The CDR3 region has the DNA TGTGCCAGCAGTGACAAGGCTAGCAGGGGTGAGGGTCATGAGCAGTTCTTC.

V gene TRBV28 combines with J gene TRBJ1-1; the D is unclear. There are 13 residues in the CDR3. Germline CDR1 and CDR2: MDHEN and SYDVKM. Trimming cost V 4 bases and J 1 base, with 7 bases left between them. The CDR3 DNA follows: TGTGCCAGCAGTTCTACGGGGAACACTGAAGCTTTCTTT. It codes for CASSSTGNTEAFF.

V usage is TRBV7-8 and J usage is TRBJ2-3, with 9 bases identical to TRBD2. The CDR3 totals 12 residues. The ends lost 5 bases at V and 10 bases at J; junction bases unmatched: 4. Germline CDR1 reads SGHVS; CDR2 reads FQNEAQ. The CDR3 reads CASSRAGGPQYF. CDR3 coding DNA: TGTGCCAGCAGCCGTGCGGGGGGGCCGCAGTATTTT.

Here the CDR3 reads CASSPGPGNGEQYF. CDR3 nucleotides: TGTGCCAGCAGCCCCGGTCCGGGAAACGGCGAGCAGTACTTC. The chain joins TRBV7-2 to TRBJ2-7, with D perhaps TRBD2 (5 bases). The germline V gene has CDR1 SGHTA and CDR2 FQGNSA. Deletions cut 5 bases from V and 6 bases from J, with 17 bases between. The CDR3 sequence is 14 residues long.

V is TRBV20-1 and J is TRBJ2-5; a weak D match, TRBD2 (5 bases). Germline V CDR1 and CDR2: DFQATT, SNEGSKA (reference sequence). The CDR3 totals 11 residues. Trimming pared 7 bases from V and 1 base from J, leaving 7 bases between. Here the CDR3 reads CSVGGQETQYF. The CDR3, as DNA: TGCAGTGTCGGAGGCCAAGAGACCCAGTACTTC.

The chain links TRBV28 to TRBJ1-1; 8 bases match TRBD1. Germline CDR1 reads MDHEN; CDR2 reads SYDVKM. The CDR3 length is 14 residues. V gave up 6 bases and J gave up 1 base; unmatched junction bases: 4. This CDR3 reads CASSRGTGNTEAFF. CDR3 in DNA: TGTGCCAGCAGCCGAGGGACAGGGAACACTGAAGCTTTCTTT.

The chain is built from TRBV4-2 and TRBJ2-3; 7 bases match TRBD2. The CDR3 has 15 residues. CDR1 LGHNA and CDR2 YNFKEQ come from the germline V gene. The J segment lost 0 bases and the V segment lost 4 bases, leaving 4 bases of the junction unmatched. CDR3 in amino acids: CASSPFSGSTDTQYF. CDR3 bases: TGTGCCAGCAGCCCCTTTAGCGGGAGCACAGATACGCAGTATTTT.

The rearrangement joins TRBV2 to TRBJ2-5, with 7 positions matching TRBD2. Trimming took 6 bases from V and 2 from J; bases not matched to a gene: 9. There are 15 residues in the CDR3. Germline V gene data show CDR1 as SNHLY and CDR2 as FYNNEI. CDR3 DNA sequence: TGTGCCAGCAGCGCACAGACTAGCACGCAAGAGACCCAGTACTTC. It codes for CASSAQTSTQETQYF.

This sequence joins TRBV5-5 and TRBJ2-4, with 7 nucleotides matching TRBD1. Trimming cost V 2 bases and J 6 bases; bases outside gene matches: 8. CDR1 and CDR2 (germline): SGHKS, YYEKEE (reference sequence). The CDR3 consists of 15 residues. CDR3 in DNA: TGTGCCAGCAGCTTACCCGGGACAGCCCTAAACATTCAGTACTTC. The encoded protein is CASSLPGTALNIQYF.

The chain combines TRBV5-1 with TRBJ1-3; D is unresolved. V was shortened by 1 base and J by 0 bases, with 11 bases between the two germline ends. The CDR3 sequence is 16 residues long. The germline V gene encodes CDR1 SGHRS and CDR2 YFSETQ. This CDR3 reads CASSLSPLSSGNTIYF. In DNA form, the CDR3 reads TGCGCCAGCAGCTTGTCACCACTGAGCTCTGGAAACACCATATATTTT.

The sample holds one count of this clone. The chain carries TRBV3-1 (or the pseudogene TRBV3-2) and TRBJ2-7; 7 bases fit TRBD1. The CDR3 has 13 amino acids. Per germline, CDR1 LGHDT and CDR2 YNNKEL (reference sequence). Losses at the gene ends were 4 bases for V and 6 bases for J; bases not matched to a gene: 6. The CDR3 DNA sequence: TGTGCCAGCAGCCTGCGACAGGGAGTCGAGCAGTACTTC. This codes for CASSLRQGVEQYF.

The chain joins TRBV7-8 to TRBJ2-3; TRBD1 agrees at 8 bases. Germline CDR1 and CDR2: SGHVS and FQNEAQ. Germline trimming cut 10 bases from V and 4 bases from J; bases unmatched to any gene: 10. The CDR3 has 14 residues. CDR3 amino acids: CATRTGIGSDTQYF. The CDR3 DNA follows: TGTGCCACTAGGACAGGGATTGGTTCAGATACGCAGTATTTT.

The V and J genes are TRBV7-3 and TRBJ2-1, with 7 positions matching TRBD1. The CDR3 has 15 residues. Trimming cost V 7 bases and J 4 bases; bases outside gene matches: 10. Germline CDR1 SGHTA, CDR2 FQGTGA. Written as DNA, the CDR3 is TGTGCCAGCACCGCCGGGACAGTGGGATACAATGAGCAGTTCTTC. Amino acid sequence: CASTAGTVGYNEQFF.

J is TRBJ1-5 and V is TRBV6-6; TRBD1 might be the D (6 bases). V lost 7 bases to trimming and J lost 0 bases, with 13 bases between them. The CDR3 contains 15 residues. The germline gives CDR1 MNHNY, CDR2 SVGAGI (reference sequence). This CDR3 is CASKGRGDSNQPQHF. Here the CDR3 DNA reads TGTGCCAGCAAGGGCAGGGGCGATAGCAATCAGCCCCAGCATTTT.

The gene calls are TRBV6-4 and TRBJ2-2; D is possibly TRBD1 (6 bases). This CDR3 contains 14 residues. In germline, CDR1 is MRHNA, CDR2 SNTAGT. V lost 6 bases and J lost 0, with 8 bases in between. In DNA, the CDR3 is TGTGCCAGCAGCCAGGGGCCGAACACCGGGGAGCTGTTTTTT. Its translation: CASSQGPNTGELFF.

This clone was observed a single time. The chain uses TRBV9 and TRBJ2-6; the D gene is possibly TRBD1 (7 bases). The CDR3 covers 17 residues. Per germline, CDR1 SGDLS and CDR2 YYNGEE. Trimming stripped 4 bases from V and 0 bases from J, with 14 bases between. CDR3 nucleotide sequence: TGTGCCAGCAGCCCGCGGGACAGAATCTCTGGGGCCAACGTCCTGACTTTC. This gives the protein CASSPRDRISGANVLTF.

V is TRBV11-2 and J is TRBJ1-2; D is perhaps TRBD1 (5 bases). The CDR3 contains 11 residues. CDR1 is SGHAT, CDR2 FQNNGV, per germline. Trimming stripped 1 base from V and 8 bases from J, with 5 bases between. CDR3 DNA sequence: TGTGCCAGCAGCTTAGGGGGCGGCTACACCTTC. The encoded protein is CASSLGGGYTF.

The genes are TRBV20-1 and TRBJ2-7; tentatively, D is TRBD1 (5 bases). This CDR3 contains 11 residues. Trimming took 5 bases from V and 6 from J, leaving 11 bases between them. Germline V gives CDR1 DFQATT, CDR2 SNEGSKA (reference sequence). The CDR3 protein is CSAQDILEQYF. The CDR3 DNA reads as TGCAGTGCTCAGGACATCCTCGAGCAGTACTTC.

The J gene is TRBJ2-1, the V gene TRBV3-1 (or the pseudogene TRBV3-2); unclear D gene. Trimming took 0 bases from V and 8 from J, leaving 11 bases between them. The germline gives CDR1 LGHDT, CDR2 YNNKEL (reference sequence). The CDR3 sequence is 14 residues long. This CDR3 reads CASSQEEPLHEQFF. DNA for the CDR3: TGTGCCAGCAGCCAAGAGGAGCCTCTCCATGAGCAGTTCTTC.

CDR3 DNA sequence: TGTGCCAGCAGCCAAAACCGGGTTACTGAAGCTTTCTTT. It translates to CASSQNRVTEAFF. V gene TRBV3-1 (or the pseudogene TRBV3-2) combines with J gene TRBJ1-1; D is unresolved. In germline, CDR1 is LGHDT, CDR2 YNNKEL (reference sequence). The CDR3 covers 13 residues. V dropped 2 bases and J dropped 5 bases, with 9 bases sitting between them.

CDR3 bases: TGTGCCAGCAGCCAAACTATGGGAGAGTTTGGCTATGGCTACACCTTC. Protein: CASSQTMGEFGYGYTF. The chain has TRBV11-1 and TRBJ1-2; no reliable D call. Trimming removed 5 bases from V and 4 bases from J, with 20 bases in between. The CDR3 extends over 16 amino acids. Germline assignment: CDR1 SGHAT and CDR2 FQDESV (reference sequence). Using reference TRBV11-1 and TRBJ1-2 for the parts outside the CDR3, the full variable domain is EAEVAQSPRYKITEKSQAVAFWCDPISGHATLYWYRQILGQGPELLVQFQDESVVDDSQLPKDRFSAERLKGVDSTLKIQPAELGDSAMYLCASSQTMGEFGYGYTFGSGTRLTVV.

This clone is categorized as medium-sized. J is TRBJ2-7 and V is TRBV6-6, with TRBD2 identical over 8 bases. The CDR3 is 13 amino acids. The germline V gene has CDR1 MNHNY and CDR2 SVGAGI (reference sequence). V lost 6 bases, J lost 5 bases, and 6 bases stayed unmatched. This CDR3 is CASSPRGGNEQYF. In nucleotides, the CDR3 is TGTGCCAGCAGCCCACGGGGGGGAAACGAGCAGTACTTC.